The next 2 T cell receptor beta chains were all read from a single sample in a study of shared clonotypes between healthy human individuals. Using immunoSEQ multiplex PCR, the repertoire was profiled, and TCRdb retains in-frame clones only, with some absent. The sample contains 1,400,000 or so clones, approximately 98.5% of which appear only once. The sample consisted of naive CD4+ T cells sorted from blood. Subset reported: CD45RA+ positively selected. The origin of the receptors is a man aged 30-40 years in good health.

The chain has TRBV18 and TRBJ2-7, with 7 bases lining up with TRBD2. V was pared by 1 base and J by 2 bases, with 5 bases of the junction left unmatched. The CDR3 sequence is 15 residues long. From germline, CDR1 is KGHSH and CDR2 LQKENI. The CDR3 spells CASSPLASGTYEQYF. CDR3 coding DNA: TGTGCCAGCTCACCACTGGCTAGCGGTACCTACGAGCAGTACTTC.

The chain uses TRBV10-1 and TRBJ2-5, with 7 bases fitting TRBD2. The germline V gene encodes CDR1 WNHNN and CDR2 SYGVQD (reference sequence). This CDR3 is 14 amino acids long. J lost 3 bases, V lost 1 base, and 2 bases had no gene match. CDR3: CASSEYLAEETQYF. In DNA, the CDR3 is TGCGCCAGCAGTGAGTACCTAGCGGAAGAGACCCAGTACTTC.